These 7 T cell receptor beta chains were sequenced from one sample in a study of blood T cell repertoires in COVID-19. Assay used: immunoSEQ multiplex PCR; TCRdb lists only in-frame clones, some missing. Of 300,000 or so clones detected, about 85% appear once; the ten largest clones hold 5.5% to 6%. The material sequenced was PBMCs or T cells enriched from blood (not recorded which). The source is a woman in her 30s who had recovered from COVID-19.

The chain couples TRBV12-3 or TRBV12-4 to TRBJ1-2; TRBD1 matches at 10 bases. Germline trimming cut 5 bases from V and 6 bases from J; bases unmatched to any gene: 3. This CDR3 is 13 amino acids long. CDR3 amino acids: CASSTGTGDGYTF. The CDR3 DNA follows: TGTGCCAGCAGTACCGGGACAGGGGATGGCTACACCTTC.

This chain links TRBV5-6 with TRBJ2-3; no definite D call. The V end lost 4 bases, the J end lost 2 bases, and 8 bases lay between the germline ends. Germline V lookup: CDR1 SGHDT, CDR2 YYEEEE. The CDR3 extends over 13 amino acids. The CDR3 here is CASSPRFTDTQYF. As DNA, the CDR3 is TGTGCCAGCAGCCCCCGTTTCACAGATACGCAGTATTTT.

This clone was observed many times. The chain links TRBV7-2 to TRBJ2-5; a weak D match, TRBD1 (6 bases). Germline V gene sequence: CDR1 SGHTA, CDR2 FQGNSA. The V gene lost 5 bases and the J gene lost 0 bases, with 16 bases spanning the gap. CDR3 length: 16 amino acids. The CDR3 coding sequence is TGTGCCAGCAGCACGCGACAGGTTATTAACCAAGAGACCCAGTACTTC. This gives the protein CASSTRQVINQETQYF.

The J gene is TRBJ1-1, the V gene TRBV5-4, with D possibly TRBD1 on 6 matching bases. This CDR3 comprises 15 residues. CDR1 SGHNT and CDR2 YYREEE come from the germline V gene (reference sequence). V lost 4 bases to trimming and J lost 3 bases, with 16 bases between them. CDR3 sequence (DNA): TGTGCCAGCAGCGGGAACCGGGACACCGACACTGAAGCTTTCTTT. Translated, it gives CASSGNRDTDTEAFF.

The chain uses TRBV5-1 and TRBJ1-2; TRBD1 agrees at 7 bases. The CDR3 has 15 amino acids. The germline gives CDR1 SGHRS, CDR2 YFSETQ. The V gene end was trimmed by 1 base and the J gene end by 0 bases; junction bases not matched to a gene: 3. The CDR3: CASSLLGQSNYGYTF. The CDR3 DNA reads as TGCGCCAGCAGCTTGCTGGGACAGTCTAACTATGGCTACACCTTC.

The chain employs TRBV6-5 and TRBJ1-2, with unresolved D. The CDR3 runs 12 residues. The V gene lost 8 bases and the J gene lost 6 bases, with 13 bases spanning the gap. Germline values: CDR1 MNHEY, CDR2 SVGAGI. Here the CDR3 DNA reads TGTGCCAGCGGTATAACAGAAAATGGCTACACCTTC. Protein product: CASGITENGYTF.

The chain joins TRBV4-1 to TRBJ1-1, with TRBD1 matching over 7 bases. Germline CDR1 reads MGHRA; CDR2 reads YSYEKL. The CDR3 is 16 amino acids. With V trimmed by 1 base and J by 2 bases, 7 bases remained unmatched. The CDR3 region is CASSQGGDRPNTEAFF. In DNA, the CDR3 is TGCGCCAGCAGCCAAGGAGGGGACAGACCTAACACTGAAGCTTTCTTT.